Following are 24 T cell receptor beta chains from one sample sequenced in a study of neoadjuvant anti-PD-1 for oral cavity cancer. Generated by immunoSEQ multiplex PCR, the TCRdb table keeps only in-frame clones and is missing some. The sample holds 11,000 to 15,000 clones, more than 65% seen once. The sequencing here drew on PBMCs, taken before nivolumab (anti-PD-1) treatment. All receptors derive from a person between 40 and 85 years old with oral cavity squamous cell carcinoma.

The genes are TRBV6-1 and TRBJ2-6, with D perhaps matching TRBD2 (5 bases). V dropped 8 bases and J dropped 3 bases, with 8 bases sitting between them. The CDR3 consists of 13 residues. The germline gives CDR1 MNHNS, CDR2 SASEGT. In DNA, the CDR3 is TGTGCCAGCCGGGGTGGTGGGGCCAACGTCCTGACTTTC. Its protein product is CASRGGGANVLTF.

The genes are TRBV6-6 and TRBJ1-5; D is unclear. Trimming removed 6 bases at V and 6 bases at J, with 9 bases between. From germline, CDR1 is MNHNY and CDR2 SVGAGI (reference sequence). This CDR3 is 12 amino acids long. The chain's CDR3 is CASSSDIQPQHF. CDR3 DNA: TGTGCCAGCAGCTCAGACATTCAGCCCCAGCATTTT.

The chain employs TRBV27 and TRBJ1-2; weak D call: TRBD1 (6 bases). V was clipped by 6 bases and J by 4 bases, with 12 bases between them. Germline V gives CDR1 MNHEY, CDR2 SMNVEV (reference sequence). The CDR3 contains 13 residues. CDR3 nucleotides: TGTGCCAGCAGGCCACAGGGAGGCTATGGCTACACCTTC. Protein product: CASRPQGGYGYTF.

The table lists this clone with a few counts. The V call is TRBV7-9, the J call TRBJ1-1, with a tentative D call TRBD1 (5 bases). V dropped 7 bases and J dropped 5 bases, with 17 bases sitting between them. The CDR3 contains 14 residues. Germline lookup yields CDR1 SEHNR and CDR2 FQNEAQ (reference sequence). The CDR3 sequence: CASNPGTETTEAFF. The CDR3, as DNA: TGTGCCAGCAACCCTGGGACCGAGACTACTGAAGCTTTCTTT.

This chain connects TRBV27 to TRBJ1-5; perhaps TRBD1 as D (5 bases). This CDR3 is built from 14 residues. V was trimmed by 2 bases and J by 7 bases, leaving 12 bases between them. The germline gives CDR1 MNHEY, CDR2 SMNVEV (reference sequence). DNA for the CDR3: TGTGCCAGCAGTTTAATGGCAGGGAGCCAGCCCCAGCATTTT. It translates to CASSLMAGSQPQHF.

DNA of the CDR3: TGCGCCAGCAGCTTGGAGACTTCCGGTGGTTGGGCTACGCAGTATTTT. It encodes CASSLETSGGWATQYF. This chain connects TRBV5-1 to TRBJ2-3; D is unresolved. The CDR3 runs to 16 residues. Germline V gene lookup returns CDR1 SGHRS and CDR2 YFSETQ. Trimming stripped 0 bases from V and 8 bases from J, with 19 bases between.

V usage is TRBV4-2 and J usage is TRBJ2-3, with TRBD2 as a possible D gene (6 bases). CDR3 length: 19 amino acids. V lost 2 bases and J lost 2, with 23 bases in between. Germline-derived CDR1 and CDR2 are LGHNA and YNFKEQ. This CDR3 reads CASSQLSGGDTVYTDTQYF. CDR3 DNA sequence: TGTGCCAGCAGCCAACTTAGCGGAGGGGATACCGTATACACAGATACGCAGTATTTT.

The chain is built from TRBV30 and TRBJ1-6; D gene uncertain. Per the germline V gene, CDR1 is GTSNPN and CDR2 is SVGIG (reference sequence). Trimming stripped 2 bases from V and 0 bases from J, with 8 bases between. The CDR3 extends over 15 amino acids. The CDR3 DNA follows: TGTGCCTGGAGTTTCCGTGACTCCTATAATTCACCCCTCCACTTT. Translated: CAWSFRDSYNSPLHF.

This clone occurred a few times. The rearrangement uses TRBV19 and TRBJ2-3, with TRBD1 matching over 12 bases. V shed 6 bases and J 2 bases; nucleotides not matched to a gene: 3. The CDR3 contains 15 residues. CDR1 is LNHDA and CDR2 is SQIVND in the germline V gene (reference sequence). The CDR3 loop is CASRTGQGATDTQYF. In DNA, the CDR3 is TGTGCCAGTAGGACGGGACAGGGGGCCACAGATACGCAGTATTTT.

The V call is TRBV10-3, the J call TRBJ2-2; 7 bases line up with TRBD1. After removal of 6 bases from V and 0 bases from J, the junction contained 7 bases not matched to a gene. The germline V gene has CDR1 ENHRY and CDR2 SYGVKD. This CDR3 has 16 amino acids. The CDR3 DNA is TGTGCCATCAGCGGTCCGGGACAGTCGAACACCGGGGAGCTGTTTTTT. Residues: CAISGPGQSNTGELFF.

The V call is TRBV10-3, the J call TRBJ1-2; D is uncertain. The CDR3 is made up of 14 amino acids. Per the germline V gene, CDR1 is ENHRY and CDR2 is SYGVKD. Trimming shortened V by 1 base and J by 6 bases, and 12 bases separated the two germline ends. CDR3: CAISEFSSADGYTF. In nucleotides, the CDR3 is TGTGCCATCAGTGAGTTCAGCTCCGCAGATGGCTACACCTTC.

V gene TRBV19 combines with J gene TRBJ2-1; 7 bases are a match to TRBD1. The germline V gene encodes CDR1 LNHDA and CDR2 SQIVND (reference sequence). This CDR3 is built from 13 residues. The V gene end was trimmed by 6 bases and the J gene end by 7 bases; junction bases not matched to a gene: 6. The CDR3 bases are TGTGCCAGTAGCCGGACAGGTCTGAATGAGCAGTTCTTC. It yields the protein CASSRTGLNEQFF. The full variable domain, with the rest looked up from reference TRBV19 and TRBJ2-1, is DGGITQSPKYLFRKEGQNVTLSCEQNLNHDAMYWYRQDPGQGLRLIYYSQIVNDFQKGDIAEGYSVSREKKESFPLTVTSAQKNPTAFYLCASSRTGLNEQFFGPGTRLTVL.

The J gene is TRBJ2-5, the V gene TRBV4-1, with TRBD2 matching 10 bases. CDR1 is MGHRA, CDR2 YSYEKL, per germline. V was pared by 1 base and J by 9 bases, with 11 bases of the junction left unmatched. CDR3 length: 16 amino acids. CDR3 amino acids: CASSQGLAGVLGSQYF. CDR3 coding DNA: TGCGCCAGCAGCCAAGGGCTAGCGGGAGTTCTTGGGTCCCAGTACTTC.

There are a few counts of this clone. The rearrangement links TRBV4-1 to TRBJ1-3; D gene unclear. The CDR3 has 16 residues. Germline-derived CDR1 and CDR2 are MGHRA and YSYEKL. V lost 4 bases, J lost 0 bases, and 13 bases lay in between. For the CDR3, the DNA is TGCGCCAGCAGCCTGGAATCGGATCTCTCTGGAAACACCATATATTTT. It codes for CASSLESDLSGNTIYF.

The rearrangement joins TRBV28 to TRBJ2-7; 16 nucleotides line up with TRBD2. Germline CDR1 and CDR2: MDHEN and SYDVKM. The V segment lost 6 bases and the J segment 2 bases; nucleotides outside the gene matches: 7. This CDR3 spans 17 amino acids. Here the CDR3 reads CASRHPGLAGGPYEQYF. The CDR3 DNA reads as TGTGCCAGCAGACATCCGGGACTAGCGGGAGGGCCCTACGAGCAGTACTTC.

The CDR3 spells CATSTDRPYTGELFF. In DNA, the CDR3 is TGTGCCACCAGCACAGACAGGCCATACACCGGGGAGCTGTTTTTT. The rearrangement uses TRBV15 and TRBJ2-2; D is possibly TRBD1 (6 bases). This CDR3 region has 15 residues. V gave up 4 bases and J gave up 3 bases, with 12 bases separating them. Germline CDR1 and CDR2: LNHNV and YYDKDF (reference sequence). Full variable domain (outside the CDR3, taken from reference TRBV15 and TRBJ2-2): DAMVIQNPRYQVTQFGKPVTLSCSQTLNHNVMYWYQQKSSQAPKLLFHYYDKDFNNEADTPDNFQSRRPNTSFCFLDIRSPGLGDTAMYLCATSTDRPYTGELFFGEGSRLTVL.

The chain employs TRBV30 and TRBJ2-7, with D maybe TRBD1 (5 bases). Germline V gene data show CDR1 as GTSNPN and CDR2 as SVGIG (reference sequence). The V end was cut by 4 bases, the J end by 2 bases, with 12 bases between. The CDR3 loop spans 13 amino acids. The CDR3 bases are TGTGCCTGGAAACCAGGGTGGACCTACGAGCAGTACTTC. Translated: CAWKPGWTYEQYF.

The V gene is TRBV7-9, the J gene TRBJ2-1, with TRBD2 matching over 12 bases. There are 18 residues in the CDR3. Per germline, CDR1 SEHNR and CDR2 FQNEAQ (reference sequence). V lost 2 bases and J lost 4; bases outside the gene matches: 9. CDR3 DNA sequence: TGTGCCAGCAGCTTATTAAGATCCGGACTAGCGGGGTACAATGAGCAGTTCTTC. Protein: CASSLLRSGLAGYNEQFF.

The V gene is TRBV18, the J gene TRBJ1-5; perhaps TRBD1 as D (6 bases). Germline CDR1 is KGHSH and CDR2 is LQKENI. The CDR3 length is 17 residues. Between the trimmed V and J ends, which lost 3 bases and 0 bases, there was a span of 15 bases. The CDR3 DNA is TGTGCCAGCTCACCGTGGGGAGGGGGTAATAGCAATCAGCCCCAGCATTTT. Translated: CASSPWGGGNSNQPQHF. Using reference TRBV18 and TRBJ1-5 for the parts outside the CDR3, the full variable domain is NAGVMQNPRHLVRRRGQEARLRCSPMKGHSHVYWYRQLPEEGLKFMVYLQKENIIDESGMPKERFSAEFPKEGPSILRIQQVVRGDSAAYFCASSPWGGGNSNQPQHFGDGTRLSIL.

The chain has TRBV5-1 and TRBJ2-1; D is unresolved. This CDR3 has 14 residues. The germline V and J ends were trimmed by 8 bases and 3 bases, with 15 bases remaining between them. CDR1 SGHRS and CDR2 YFSETQ come from the germline V gene. The CDR3: CASGRWEGYNEQFF. For the CDR3, the DNA is TGCGCCAGTGGGCGGTGGGAAGGCTACAATGAGCAGTTCTTC.

V usage is TRBV4-1 and J usage is TRBJ2-2, with TRBD2 matching over 12 bases. CDR3 length: 17 amino acids. V was clipped by 1 base and J by 4 bases; unmatched bases: 4. CDR1 is MGHRA and CDR2 is YSYEKL in the germline V gene. The CDR3 region is CASSQGLAGVSTGELFF. CDR3 sequence (DNA): TGCGCCAGCAGCCAAGGACTAGCGGGAGTGAGCACCGGGGAGCTGTTTTTT.

The rearrangement joins TRBV10-1 to TRBJ1-1; D gene unclear. There are 15 residues in the CDR3. V lost 3 bases to trimming and J lost 2 bases, with 13 bases between them. Germline V lookup: CDR1 WNHNN, CDR2 SYGVQD (reference sequence). CDR3 nucleotides: TGCGCCAGCAGTGATTCGAACAAAATTAACACTGAAGCTTTCTTT. It is translated as CASSDSNKINTEAFF.

The chain recombines TRBV28 with TRBJ1-2, with D possibly matching TRBD1 (6 bases). CDR3 size: 16 residues. Trimming left V 6 bases short and J 6 bases short, with 23 bases between. The germline gives CDR1 MDHEN, CDR2 SYDVKM. The CDR3, as DNA: TGTGCCAGCAGGGGACACCACTACAAAGGGGGTAATGGCTACACCTTC. Protein product: CASRGHHYKGGNGYTF.

J is TRBJ2-7 and V is TRBV4-1; TRBD2 aligns across 13 bases. Germline values: CDR1 MGHRA, CDR2 YSYEKL. There are 18 residues in the CDR3. The trim removed 1 base at V and 4 bases at J, leaving 10 bases unmatched. CDR3 loop: CASSQVVRTSGSRYEQYF. The CDR3 DNA follows: TGCGCCAGCAGCCAAGTAGTAAGGACTAGCGGGAGCAGGTACGAGCAGTACTTC.